This T cell receptor (beta chain) is drawn from a study of PD-L1 blockade in urothelial cancer. Study background: Patients commenced intravenous atezolizumab, 1,200 mg every 3 weeks, at some point between 2012 and 2014. Men with urothelial cancer arising in the bladder made up about 85% of the roughly 30 patients. Blood-derived samples held a median approximately 150,000 T cells.

The CDR3 extends over 20 amino acids. The germline V and J ends were trimmed by 2 bases and 0 bases, with 23 bases remaining between them. Germline CDR1 and CDR2: ENHRY and SYGVKD. Repertoires were generated with immunoSEQ multiplex PCR, while TCRdb's copy carries only in-frame clones and drops some. This table holds 80,000 to 95,000 clones, over 80% found once. Stated time point: peripheral blood 6 weeks after treatment start. Each patient supplied 1 to 8 pretreatment and on-treatment samples. Specimen: PBMCs, collected around atezolizumab (anti-PD-L1) treatment. The origin of this receptor is a man in his 70s with urothelial cancer. The genes are TRBV10-3 and TRBJ1-3; perhaps TRBD1 as D (6 bases). CDR3 coding DNA: TGTGCCATCAGTGAGCACCGGGACACTAACTCTGTTTACTCTGGAAACACCATATATTTT. Translating it yields CAISEHRDTNSVYSGNTIYF.